This T cell receptor (beta chain) appears in the sequencing data of a study of Ad26.COV2.S vaccination and SARS-CoV-2 variants. Treatment here: 19 received Ad26.COV2.S at low or high dose, single or two shots; a few received placebo; per-sample allocation not given. Sampling was done on day 63 after the first vaccine or placebo injection. General study findings and limits: Once vaccination had occurred, spike-specific CD8+ and CD4+ T cell responses reportedly showed substantial breadth.

CDR3 length: 15 amino acids. Germline lookup yields CDR1 SGHTA and CDR2 FQGNSA. The junction had 10 bases not matched to a gene; V was cut back by 5 bases and J by 5 bases. In regard to this clone: Its antigen is not known.

Produced via immunoSEQ multiplex PCR; TCRdb's table is partial and in-frame only. The sample lists 350,000 to 500,000 clones, over 75% occurring once. The gene calls are TRBV7-2 and TRBJ2-7, with 9 bases matching TRBD2. The receptor was derived from a person aged 18-65 years who received the Ad26.COV2.S COVID-19 vaccine or a placebo. Material: peripheral blood, obtained in a trial of Ad26.COV2.S vaccine versus placebo. DNA for the CDR3: TGTGCCAGCAGCAAACTAGCGGGCCCTGGGCACGAGCAGTACTTC. Encoded protein: CASSKLAGPGHEQYF.